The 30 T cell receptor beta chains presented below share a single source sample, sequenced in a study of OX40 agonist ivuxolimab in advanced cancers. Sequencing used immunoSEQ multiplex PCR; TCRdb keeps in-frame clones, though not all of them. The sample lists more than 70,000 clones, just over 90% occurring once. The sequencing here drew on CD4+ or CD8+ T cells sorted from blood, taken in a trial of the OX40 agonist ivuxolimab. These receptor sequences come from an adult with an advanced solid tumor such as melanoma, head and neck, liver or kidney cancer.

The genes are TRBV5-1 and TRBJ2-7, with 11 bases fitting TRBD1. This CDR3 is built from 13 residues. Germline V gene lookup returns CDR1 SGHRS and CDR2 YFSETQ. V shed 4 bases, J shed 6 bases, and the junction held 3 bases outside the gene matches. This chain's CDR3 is CASSPDRGPEQYF. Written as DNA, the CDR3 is TGCGCCAGCAGCCCGGACAGGGGGCCCGAGCAGTACTTC. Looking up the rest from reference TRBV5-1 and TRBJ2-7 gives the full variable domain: KAGVTQTPRYLIKTRGQQVTLSCSPISGHRSVSWYQQTPGQGLQFLFEYFSETQRNKGNFPGRFSGRQFSNSRSEMNVSTLELGDSALYLCASSPDRGPEQYFGPGTRLTVT.

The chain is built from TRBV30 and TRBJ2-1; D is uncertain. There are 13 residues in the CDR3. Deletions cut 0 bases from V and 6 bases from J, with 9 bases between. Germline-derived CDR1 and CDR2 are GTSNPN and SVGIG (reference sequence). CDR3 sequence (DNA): TGTGCCTGGAGTGTAGCAGGACCCAATGAGCAGTTCTTC. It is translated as CAWSVAGPNEQFF.

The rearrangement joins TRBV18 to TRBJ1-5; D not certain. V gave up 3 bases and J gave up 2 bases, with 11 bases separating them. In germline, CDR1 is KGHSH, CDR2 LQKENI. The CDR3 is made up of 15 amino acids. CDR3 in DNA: TGTGCCAGCTCACCGGAGGACGGGGGCAATCAGCCCCAGCATTTT. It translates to CASSPEDGGNQPQHF.

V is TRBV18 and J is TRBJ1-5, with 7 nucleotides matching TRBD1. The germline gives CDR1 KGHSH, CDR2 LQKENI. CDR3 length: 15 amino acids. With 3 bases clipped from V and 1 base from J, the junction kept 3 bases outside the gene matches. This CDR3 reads CASSPSGQSNQPQHF. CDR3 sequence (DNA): TGTGCCAGCTCACCCTCGGGACAGAGCAATCAGCCCCAGCATTTT.

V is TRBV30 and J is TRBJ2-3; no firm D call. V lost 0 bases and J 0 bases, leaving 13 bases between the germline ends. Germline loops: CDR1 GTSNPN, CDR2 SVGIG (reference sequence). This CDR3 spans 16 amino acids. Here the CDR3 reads CAWSVQGTSSTDTQYF. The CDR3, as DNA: TGTGCCTGGAGTGTACAAGGAACTTCTAGCACAGATACGCAGTATTTT. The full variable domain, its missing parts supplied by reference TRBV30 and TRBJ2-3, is SQTIHQWPATLVQPVGSPLSLECTVEGTSNPNLYWYRQAAGRGLQLLFYSVGIGQISSEVPQNLSASRPQDRQFILSSKKLLLSDSGFYLCAWSVQGTSSTDTQYFGPGTRLTVL.

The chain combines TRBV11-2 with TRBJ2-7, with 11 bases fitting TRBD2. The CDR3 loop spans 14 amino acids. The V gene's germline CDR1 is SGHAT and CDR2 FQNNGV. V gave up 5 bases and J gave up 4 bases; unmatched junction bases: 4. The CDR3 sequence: CASSPTSGTYEQYF. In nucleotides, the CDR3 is TGTGCCAGCAGCCCGACTAGCGGGACGTACGAGCAGTACTTC.

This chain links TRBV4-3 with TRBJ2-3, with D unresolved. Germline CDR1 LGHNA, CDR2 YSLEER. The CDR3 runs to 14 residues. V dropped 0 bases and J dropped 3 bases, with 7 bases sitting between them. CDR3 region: CASSQDQRTDTQYF. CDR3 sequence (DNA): TGCGCCAGCAGCCAAGATCAAAGGACAGATACGCAGTATTTT.

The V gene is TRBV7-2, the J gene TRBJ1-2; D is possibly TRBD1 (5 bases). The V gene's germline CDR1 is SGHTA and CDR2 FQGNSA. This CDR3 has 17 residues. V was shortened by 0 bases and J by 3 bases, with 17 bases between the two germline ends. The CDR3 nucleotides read TGTGCCAGCAGCTTAGCGCTTGGGGGGATCCTAGACTATGGCTACACCTTC. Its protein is CASSLALGGILDYGYTF.

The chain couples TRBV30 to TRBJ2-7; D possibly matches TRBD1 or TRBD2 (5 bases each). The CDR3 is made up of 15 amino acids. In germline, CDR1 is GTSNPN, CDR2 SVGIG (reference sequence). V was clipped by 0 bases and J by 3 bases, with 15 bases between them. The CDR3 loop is CAWSVGWGNGYEQYF. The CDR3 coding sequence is TGTGCCTGGAGTGTAGGTTGGGGGAATGGCTACGAGCAGTACTTC. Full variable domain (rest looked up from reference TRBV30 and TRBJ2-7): SQTIHQWPATLVQPVGSPLSLECTVEGTSNPNLYWYRQAAGRGLQLLFYSVGIGQISSEVPQNLSASRPQDRQFILSSKKLLLSDSGFYLCAWSVGWGNGYEQYFGPGTRLTVT.

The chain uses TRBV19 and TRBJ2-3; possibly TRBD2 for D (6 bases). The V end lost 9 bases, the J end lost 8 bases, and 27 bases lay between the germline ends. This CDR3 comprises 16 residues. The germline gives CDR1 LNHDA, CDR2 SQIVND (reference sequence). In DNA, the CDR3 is TGTGCCAGCCCGGGGAAAACGCGGGGCGATTCCTTTACGCAGTATTTT. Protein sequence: CASPGKTRGDSFTQYF.

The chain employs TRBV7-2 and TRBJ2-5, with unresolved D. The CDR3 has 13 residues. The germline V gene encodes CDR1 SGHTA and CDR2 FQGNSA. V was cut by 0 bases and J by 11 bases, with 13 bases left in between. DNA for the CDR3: TGTGCCAGCAGCTTAGCGGCCATCCGCCCGCAGTACTTC. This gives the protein CASSLAAIRPQYF.

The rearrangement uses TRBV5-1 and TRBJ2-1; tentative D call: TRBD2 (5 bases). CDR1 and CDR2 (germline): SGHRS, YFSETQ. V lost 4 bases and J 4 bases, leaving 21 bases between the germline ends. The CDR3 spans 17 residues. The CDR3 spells CASSRGQSLGIYNEQFF. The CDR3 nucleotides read TGCGCCAGCAGCCGAGGGCAGTCCCTTGGGATTTACAATGAGCAGTTCTTC.

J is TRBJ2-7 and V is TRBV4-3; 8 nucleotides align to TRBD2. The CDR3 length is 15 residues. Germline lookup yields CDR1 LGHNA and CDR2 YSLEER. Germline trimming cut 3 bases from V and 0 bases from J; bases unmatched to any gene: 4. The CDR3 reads CASSQVAGSSYEQYF. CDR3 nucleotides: TGCGCCAGCAGCCAGGTAGCGGGGAGCTCCTACGAGCAGTACTTC.

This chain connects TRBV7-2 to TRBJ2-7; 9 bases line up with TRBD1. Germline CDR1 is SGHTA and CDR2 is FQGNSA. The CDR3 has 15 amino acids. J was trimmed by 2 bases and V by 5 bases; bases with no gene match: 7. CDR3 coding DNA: TGTGCCAGCAGCCTTAGACAGGGGGGGCCCTACGAGCAGTACTTC. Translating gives CASSLRQGGPYEQYF. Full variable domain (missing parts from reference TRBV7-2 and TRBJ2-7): GAGVSQSPSNKVTEKGKDVELRCDPISGHTALYWYRQSLGQGLEFLIYFQGNSAPDKSGLPSDRFSAERTGGSVSTLTIQRTQQEDSAVYLCASSLRQGGPYEQYFGPGTRLTVT.

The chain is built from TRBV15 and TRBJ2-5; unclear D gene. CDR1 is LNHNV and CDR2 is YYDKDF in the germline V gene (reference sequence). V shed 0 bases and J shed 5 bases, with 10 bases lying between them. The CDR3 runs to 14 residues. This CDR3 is CATSRDRAVETQYF. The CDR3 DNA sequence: TGTGCCACCAGCAGAGATCGGGCTGTGGAGACCCAGTACTTC.

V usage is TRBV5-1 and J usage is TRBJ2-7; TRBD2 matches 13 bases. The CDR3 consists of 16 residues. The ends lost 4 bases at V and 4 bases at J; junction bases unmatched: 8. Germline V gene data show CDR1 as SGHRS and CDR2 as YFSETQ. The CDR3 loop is CASSTGLAGNRYEQYF. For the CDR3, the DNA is TGCGCCAGCAGCACGGGACTAGCGGGAAACAGATACGAGCAGTACTTC.

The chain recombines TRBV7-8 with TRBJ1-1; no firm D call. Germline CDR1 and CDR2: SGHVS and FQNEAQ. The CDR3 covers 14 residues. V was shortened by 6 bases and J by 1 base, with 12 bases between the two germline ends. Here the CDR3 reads CASSTGLQNTEAFF. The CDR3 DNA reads TGTGCCAGCAGTACGGGCCTTCAGAACACTGAAGCTTTCTTT.

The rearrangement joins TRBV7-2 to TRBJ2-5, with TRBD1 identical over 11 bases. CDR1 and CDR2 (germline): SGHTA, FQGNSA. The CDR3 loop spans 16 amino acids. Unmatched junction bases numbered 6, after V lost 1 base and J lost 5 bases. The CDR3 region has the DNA TGTGCCAGCAGCTTAGTCGGGACAGGGGGTGGCGAGACCCAGTACTTC. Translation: CASSLVGTGGGETQYF.

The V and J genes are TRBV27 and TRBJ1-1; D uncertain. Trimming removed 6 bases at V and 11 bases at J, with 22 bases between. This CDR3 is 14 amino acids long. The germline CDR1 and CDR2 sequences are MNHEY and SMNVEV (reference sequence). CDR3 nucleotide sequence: TGTGCCAGCAGCCTACTGGGCGGCTCCCGAGGGGCTTTCTTT. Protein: CASSLLGGSRGAFF.

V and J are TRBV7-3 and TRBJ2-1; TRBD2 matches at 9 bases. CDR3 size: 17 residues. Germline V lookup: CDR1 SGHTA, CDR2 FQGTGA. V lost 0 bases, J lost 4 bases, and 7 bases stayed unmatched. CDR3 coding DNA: TGTGCCAGCAGCTTAACGGGGAGAAGCGGGAGGTACAATGAGCAGTTCTTC. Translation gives CASSLTGRSGRYNEQFF.

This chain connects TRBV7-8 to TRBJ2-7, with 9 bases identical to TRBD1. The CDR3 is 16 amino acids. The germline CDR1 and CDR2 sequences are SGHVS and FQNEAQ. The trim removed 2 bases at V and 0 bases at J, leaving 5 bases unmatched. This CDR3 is CASSLRGQGNSYEQYF. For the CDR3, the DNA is TGTGCCAGCAGCTTACGAGGACAGGGGAACTCCTACGAGCAGTACTTC.

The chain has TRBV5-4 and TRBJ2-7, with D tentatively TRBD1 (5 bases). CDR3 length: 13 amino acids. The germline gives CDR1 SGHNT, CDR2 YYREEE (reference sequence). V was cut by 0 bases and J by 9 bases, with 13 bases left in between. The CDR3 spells CASSLDTGFLQYF. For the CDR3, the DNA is TGTGCCAGCAGCTTGGATACAGGTTTCCTGCAGTACTTC.

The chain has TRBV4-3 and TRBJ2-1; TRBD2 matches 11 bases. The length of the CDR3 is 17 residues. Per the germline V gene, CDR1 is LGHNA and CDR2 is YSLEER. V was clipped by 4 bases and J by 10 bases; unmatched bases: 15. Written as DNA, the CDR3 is TGCGCCAGCAGCCGCGGCCGGGTGACTAGCGGGACGCAAGAGCAGTTCTTC. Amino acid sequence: CASSRGRVTSGTQEQFF.

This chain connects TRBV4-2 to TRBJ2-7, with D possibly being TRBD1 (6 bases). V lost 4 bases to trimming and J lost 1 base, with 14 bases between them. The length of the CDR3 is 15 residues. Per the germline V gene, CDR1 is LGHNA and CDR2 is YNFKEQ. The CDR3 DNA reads TGTGCCAGCAGCCCCCCGACAGGACGTTCCTACGAGCAGTACTTC. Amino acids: CASSPPTGRSYEQYF.

CDR3 in DNA: TGTGCCAGCCAAGTACAGGGGATCCAAGAGACCCAGTACTTC. It codes for CASQVQGIQETQYF. The chain uses TRBV28 and TRBJ2-5; 7 bases fit TRBD1. Per the germline V gene, CDR1 is MDHEN and CDR2 is SYDVKM. The CDR3 loop spans 14 amino acids. J was trimmed by 1 base and V by 8 bases; bases with no gene match: 7.

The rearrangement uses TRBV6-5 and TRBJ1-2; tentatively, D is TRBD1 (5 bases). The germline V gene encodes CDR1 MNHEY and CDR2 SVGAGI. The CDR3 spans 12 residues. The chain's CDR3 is CASTRGGHGYTF. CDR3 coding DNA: TGTGCGAGTACCCGGGGCGGACATGGCTACACCTTC.

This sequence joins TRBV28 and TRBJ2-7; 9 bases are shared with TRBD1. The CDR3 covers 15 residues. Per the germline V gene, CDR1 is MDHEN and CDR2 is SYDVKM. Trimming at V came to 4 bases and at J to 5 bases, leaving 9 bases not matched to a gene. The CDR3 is CASSSSGTGLNEQYF. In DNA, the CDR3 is TGTGCCAGCAGTTCTTCCGGGACAGGGCTAAACGAGCAGTACTTC.

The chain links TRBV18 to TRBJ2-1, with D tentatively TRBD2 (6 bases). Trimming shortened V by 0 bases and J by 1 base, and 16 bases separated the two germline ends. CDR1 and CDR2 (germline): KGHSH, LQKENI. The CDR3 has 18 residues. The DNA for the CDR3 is TGTGCCAGCTCACCACCGATGGCGGGATCCTTATCCTACAATGAGCAGTTCTTC. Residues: CASSPPMAGSLSYNEQFF.

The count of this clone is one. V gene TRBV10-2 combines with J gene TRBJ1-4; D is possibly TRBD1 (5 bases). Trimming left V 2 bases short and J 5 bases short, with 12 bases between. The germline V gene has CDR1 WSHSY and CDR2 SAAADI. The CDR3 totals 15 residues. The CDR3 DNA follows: TGCGCCAGCAGTGAGCTCGGGACGGGGAATGAAAAACTGTTTTTT. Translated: CASSELGTGNEKLFF.

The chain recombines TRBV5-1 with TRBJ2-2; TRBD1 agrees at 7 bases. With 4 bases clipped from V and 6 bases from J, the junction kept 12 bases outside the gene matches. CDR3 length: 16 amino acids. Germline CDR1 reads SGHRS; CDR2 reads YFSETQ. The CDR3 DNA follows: TGCGCCAGCAGCCCAGGACAGGTACAATTCTCCGGGGAGCTGTTTTTT. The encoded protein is CASSPGQVQFSGELFF.